Following are 2 T cell receptor beta chains from one sample sequenced in a study of blood T cell repertoires in COVID-19. Only in-frame clones appear in the TCRdb table, and some are missing; sequencing was by immunoSEQ multiplex PCR. The table records some 200,000 clones, 80% to 90% of them present only once. Sequencing input: peripheral blood. The receptor source for this set is a woman aged 60-70 years with COVID-19, enrolled during active disease.

The V and J genes are TRBV10-1 and TRBJ2-2; 11 nucleotides align to TRBD1. The germline V gene has CDR1 WNHNN and CDR2 SYGVQD (reference sequence). This CDR3 is built from 14 residues. Losses at the gene ends were 10 bases for V and 3 bases for J; bases not matched to a gene: 4. CDR3 nucleotides: TGCGCCACCAAGGGACAGGGGGACACCGGGGAGCTGTTTTTT. This encodes CATKGQGDTGELFF.

The rearrangement uses TRBV7-9 and TRBJ1-5; D gene unclear. V was trimmed by 4 bases and J by 3 bases, leaving 19 bases between them. Germline-derived CDR1 and CDR2 are SEHNR and FQNEAQ (reference sequence). The CDR3 loop spans 17 amino acids. CDR3 residues: CASSSIQSTEDNQPQHF. The CDR3 DNA reads TGTGCCAGCAGCTCTATTCAATCTACGGAGGACAATCAGCCCCAGCATTTT.